A selection of T cell receptor beta chains follows, all from one sample in a study of blood T cell repertoires in COVID-19. Here immunoSEQ multiplex PCR was the method, and the copy in TCRdb shows in-frame clones only, minus some. The table shows 120,000 to 150,000 clones, with around 83% occurring only once. The sample was peripheral blood. These receptors all stem from a human donor with acute or convalescent COVID-19. The donor label of this sample is uncertain. The CDR3 runs from the conserved cysteine through the conserved F or W. A D gene is named only where the DNA matches it firmly. Clone size, where shown, is once, few, many, or a class for clones that have expanded.

NA,TRBJ2-1,TRBV9,NA,TGTGCCAGCAGCGAACAAGGGAGCTCCTACAATGAGCAGTTCTTC,CASSEQGSSYNEQFF
NA,TRBJ1-1,TRBV12-3/TRBV12-4,TRBD1,TGTGCCAGCAGTATCGGGACAGGCTATGAAGCTTTCTTT,CASSIGTGYEAFF
NA,TRBJ1-2,TRBV30,NA,TGTGCCTGGAGGACACAGGAAACTTATGGCTACACCTTC,CAWRTQETYGYTF
NA,TRBJ1-5,TRBV18,TRBD1,TGTGCCAGCTCCCGGGGACAGGGCACTAATCAGCCCCAGCATTTT,CASSRGQGTNQPQHF
NA,TRBJ2-3,TRBV24-1,TRBD1,TGTGCCACCAGTGATCCGGGGACAGGGGGTAGCACAGATACGCAGTATTTT,CATSDPGTGGSTDTQYF
NA,TRBJ1-3,TRBV29-1,NA,TGCAGCGTTGAGGTCGGCTCTGGAAACACCATATATTTT,CSVEVGSGNTIYF
NA,TRBJ2-5,TRBV9,NA,TGTGCCAGCAGCCCACAGGGTCGAGAGACCCAGTACTTC,CASSPQGRETQYF
NA,TRBJ2-1,TRBV28,NA,TGTGCCAGCAGTCGGGTTATGGACACCTACAATGAGCAGTTCTTC,CASSRVMDTYNEQFF
NA,TRBJ1-6,TRBV6-6,NA,TGTGCCAGCAGGCCCCCGGGGGATAATTCACCCCTCCACTTT,CASRPPGDNSPLHF
NA,TRBJ2-3,TRBV10-3,TRBD2,TGTGCCATCAGTGAGCCAGTAGCGGGAATAGTGACAGATACGCAGTATTTT,CAISEPVAGIVTDTQYF
once,TRBJ2-2,TRBV3-1/TRBV3-2,TRBD2,TGTGCCAGCAGCCAAATGCTAGCGGGAGCCGGGGAGCTGTTTTTT,CASSQMLAGAGELFF
few,TRBJ2-2,TRBV5-6,TRBD1,TGTGCCAGCAGCTTCCGGGACAGGGCCACCGGGGAGCTGTTTTTT,CASSFRDRATGELFF
NA,TRBJ1-6,TRBV10-3,TRBD1,TGTGCCACCGAACAGGGGGCGGGTTCACCCCTCCACTTT,CATEQGAGSPLHF
NA,TRBJ2-7,TRBV30,NA,TGTGCCTGGTCCCCCACAGGGTCCTACGAGCAGTACTTC,CAWSPTGSYEQYF
once,TRBJ2-5,TRBV20-1,NA,TGCAGTGCTAGTAGGACAGTCCAAGAGACCCAGTACTTC,CSASRTVQETQYF
once,TRBJ2-5,TRBV11-2,NA,TGTGCCAGCAGCTTGGGGGGGGCAGGCCAAGAGACCCAGTACTTC,CASSLGGAGQETQYF
few,TRBJ2-7,TRBV6-2/TRBV6-3,TRBD1,TGTGCCAGCAGTTGGGACAGGGGCGAGCAGTACTTC,CASSWDRGEQYF
NA,TRBJ1-4,TRBV5-4,NA,TGTGCCAGCAGCTTGTTTGGGGGCGGGGAAAAACTGTTTTTT,CASSLFGGGEKLFF
NA,TRBJ2-5,TRBV3-1/TRBV3-2,TRBD1,TGTGCCAGCAGCCAACGCCGGGACAGGGTGCAAGAGACCCAGTACTTC,CASSQRRDRVQETQYF
NA,TRBJ2-7,TRBV13,TRBD2,TGTGCCCGCAGACACACGGGCGGGGGGGGATCGGAGCAGTACTTC,CARRHTGGGGSEQYF
NA,TRBJ2-3,TRBV7-9,TRBD2,TGTGCCAGCAGCTCCATACTAGCGGGGGGCACAGATACGCAGTATTTT,CASSSILAGGTDTQYF
NA,TRBJ1-1,TRBV5-5,TRBD1,TGTGCCAGCAGCTTGGGTCCAGGGGGGAGGACTGAAGCTTTCTTT,CASSLGPGGRTEAFF